This T cell receptor (beta chain) was identified in a study of regulatory and conventional T cells in RAG deficiency. Study-wide points: Compared with controls, unique Treg TCR beta sequences dropped roughly 100-fold in Omenn syndrome and CID/AS. Shorter CDR3s in all patient subsets; >90% Treg-Tconv overlap in Omenn. RAG-deficient patients showed markedly lower Shannon entropy and higher Simpson indices than control T-cell subsets.

The CDR3 runs to 15 residues. Germline CDR1 is MNHEY and CDR2 is SMNVEV (reference sequence). The V end was cut by 4 bases, the J end by 0 bases, with 10 bases between. Measured with immunoSEQ multiplex PCR; TCRdb has only the in-frame clones, and not every one. This sample has over 45,000 clones, with just under 90% found just once. About this clone itself: The antigen is undetermined.

Blood CD4+ CD25-low CD127-high conventional T cells supplied the genomic DNA template. The same data also went into a second study, on regulatory T cells. That study reports: The primer mix had 52 TRBV and 13 TRBJ primers. Patient repertoires had restricted TRB V-J pairs and skewed V and J usage, most in Tregs.

The genes are TRBV27 and TRBJ1-3, with D tentatively TRBD1 (6 bases). The TCR sequence derives from a human donor in good health. Source material: CD4+ effector T cells sorted from blood. The CDR3 sequence is CASSSTGISGNTIYF. The DNA for the CDR3 is TGTGCCAGCAGTTCTACAGGGATCTCTGGAAACACCATATATTTT.